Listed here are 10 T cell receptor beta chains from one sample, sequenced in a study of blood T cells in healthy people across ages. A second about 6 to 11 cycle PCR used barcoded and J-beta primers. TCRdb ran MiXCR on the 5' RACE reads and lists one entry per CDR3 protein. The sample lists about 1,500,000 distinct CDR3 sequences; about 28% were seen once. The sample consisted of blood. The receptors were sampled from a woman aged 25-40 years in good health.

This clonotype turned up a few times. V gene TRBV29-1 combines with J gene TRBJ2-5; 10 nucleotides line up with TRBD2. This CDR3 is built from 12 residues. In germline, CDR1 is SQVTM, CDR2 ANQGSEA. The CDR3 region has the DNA TGCAGTGTAAGCGGGGGGGGTGAGACCCAGTACTTC. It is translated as CSVSGGGETQYF.

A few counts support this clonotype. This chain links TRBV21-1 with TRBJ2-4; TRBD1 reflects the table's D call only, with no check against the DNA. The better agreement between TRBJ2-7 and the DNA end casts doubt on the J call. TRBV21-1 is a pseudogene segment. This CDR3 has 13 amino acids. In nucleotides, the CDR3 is TGTGCCAGCAGCATCCGACAGACCTACGAGCAGTACTTC. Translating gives CASSIRQTYEQYF.

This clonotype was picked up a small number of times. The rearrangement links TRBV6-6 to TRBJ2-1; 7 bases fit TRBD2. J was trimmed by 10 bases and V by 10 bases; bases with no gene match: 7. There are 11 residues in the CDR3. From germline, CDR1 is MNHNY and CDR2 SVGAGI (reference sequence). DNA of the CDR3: TGTGCCACCCTGGGGGGGTACGAGCAGTTCTTC. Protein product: CATLGGYEQFF.

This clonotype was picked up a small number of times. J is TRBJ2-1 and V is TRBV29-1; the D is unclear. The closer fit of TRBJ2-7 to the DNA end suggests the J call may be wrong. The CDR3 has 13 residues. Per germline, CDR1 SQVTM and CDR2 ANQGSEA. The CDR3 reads CSGRRSSYNEQYF. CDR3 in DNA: TGCAGCGGCAGACGGAGCTCCTACAATGAGCAGTACTTC.

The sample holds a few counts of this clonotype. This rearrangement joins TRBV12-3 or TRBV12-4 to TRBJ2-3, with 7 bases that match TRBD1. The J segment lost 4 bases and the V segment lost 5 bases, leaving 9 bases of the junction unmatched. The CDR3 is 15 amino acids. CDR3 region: CASSVTGRIPDTQYF. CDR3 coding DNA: TGTGCCAGCAGTGTGACAGGGCGAATCCCAGATACGCAGTATTTT.

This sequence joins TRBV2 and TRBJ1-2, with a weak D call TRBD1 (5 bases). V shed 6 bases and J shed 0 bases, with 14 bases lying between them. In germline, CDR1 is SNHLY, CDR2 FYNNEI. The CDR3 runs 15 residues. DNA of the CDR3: TGTGCCAGCAGGGAACAGGTCCCCGCTAACTATGGCTACACCTTC. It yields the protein CASREQVPANYGYTF.

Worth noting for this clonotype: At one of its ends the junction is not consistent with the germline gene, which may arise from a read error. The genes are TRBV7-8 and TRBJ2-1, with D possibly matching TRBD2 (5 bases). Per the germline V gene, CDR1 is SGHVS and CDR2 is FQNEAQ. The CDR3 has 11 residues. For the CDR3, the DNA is TGTGCCTGCAGCTTAGGAGGTGAGCAGTTCTTC. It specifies CACSLGGEQFF.

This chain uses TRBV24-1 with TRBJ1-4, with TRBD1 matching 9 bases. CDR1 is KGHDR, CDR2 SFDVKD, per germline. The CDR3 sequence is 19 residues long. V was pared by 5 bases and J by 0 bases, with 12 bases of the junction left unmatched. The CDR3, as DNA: TGTGCCACCAGTGTCTCCCCGGGACAGGGTGAATCAACTAATGAAAAACTGTTTTTT. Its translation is CATSVSPGQGESTNEKLFF.

This CDR3 reads CASSQRTISNQPQHF. For the CDR3, the DNA is TGTGCCAGCAGTCAACGGACTATTAGCAATCAGCCCCAGCATTTT. This rearrangement joins TRBV12-3 or TRBV12-4 to TRBJ1-5; the D is unclear. The CDR3 has 15 amino acids. V was shortened by 5 bases and J by 0 bases, with 11 bases between the two germline ends.

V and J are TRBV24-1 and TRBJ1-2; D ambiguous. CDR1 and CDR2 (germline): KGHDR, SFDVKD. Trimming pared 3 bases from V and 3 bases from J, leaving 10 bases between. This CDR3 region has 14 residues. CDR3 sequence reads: CATSDPGGDYGYTF. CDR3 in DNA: TGTGCCACCAGTGATCCCGGTGGGGACTATGGCTACACCTTC.